This TCR beta chain was profiled in a study of blood T cell repertoires in COVID-19. Only in-frame clones appear in the TCRdb table, and some are missing; sequencing was by immunoSEQ multiplex PCR. The sample carries roughly 100,000 clones, about 91% recorded once. Trimming stripped 5 bases from V and 1 base from J, with 11 bases between. This CDR3 is built from 14 residues. Per germline, CDR1 SGHVS and CDR2 FNYEAQ. Sample: peripheral blood. The receptor was isolated from a human donor in a cohort sampled during active COVID-19. V is TRBV7-6 and J is TRBJ2-5; tentative D call: TRBD1 (7 bases). The DNA for the CDR3 is TGTGCCAGCAGCGGAGGGGGCAGCCAAGAGACCCAGTACTTC. As protein: CASSGGGSQETQYF.